A selection of T cell receptor beta chains follows, all from one sample in a study of control samples from healthy donors and cancer patients. Repertoires were generated with immunoSEQ multiplex PCR, while TCRdb's copy carries only in-frame clones and drops some. This repertoire shows over 110,000 clones, around nine tenths found once; its top ten account for roughly 9%. The material sequenced was blood. The receptors here all came from a woman aged 25 to 39 in good health. Each CDR3 is given with its conserved first and last residue. D genes are given only for firm matches. The size entry is marked missing in some rows and otherwise reads once, few, many or a size class.

TRBJ1-6 NA TRBV4-1 NA TGCGCCAGCAGCCAACCCAGGGACGCCAATAACAATTCACCCCTCCACTTT CASSQPRDANNNSPLHF
TRBJ2-3 NA TRBV7-3 NA TGTGCCAGCAGCTTCCCCGGGGATAATACGCAGTATTTT CASSFPGDNTQYF
TRBJ1-1 NA TRBV5-1 NA TGCGCCAGCAGCCTACTAGGGACGGAGAACACTGAAGCTTTCTTT CASSLLGTENTEAFF
TRBJ2-6 NA TRBV7-2 TRBD2 TGTGCCAGCAGCTCCCGCTGGGGGGGGAGCAGCTCTGGGGCCAACGTCCTGACTTTC CASSSRWGGSSSGANVLTF
TRBJ1-5 NA TRBV25-1 NA TGTGCCAGCAGTGACCCCGGGGAGGGCAATCAGCCCCAGCATTTT CASSDPGEGNQPQHF
TRBJ1-5 NA TRBV3-1/TRBV3-2 NA TGTGCCAGCAGCCAAGATCCGGGTAATCAGCCCCAGCATTTT CASSQDPGNQPQHF
TRBJ2-1 once TRBV5-4 TRBD1 TGTGCCAGCAGCCCGGGACAGGGTTATGAGCAGTTCTTC CASSPGQGYEQFF
TRBJ2-5 NA TRBV2 NA TGTGCCAGCAGTGCCTCGACAGGTCAAGAGACCCAGTACTTC CASSASTGQETQYF
TRBJ2-7 NA TRBV2 TRBD2 TGTGCCAGCGCGTCTAGCGGTTCCTACGAGCAGTACTTC CASASSGSYEQYF
TRBJ1-1 once TRBV2 NA TGTGCCACTCGCCTCGCAGGGAACACTGAAGCTTTCTTT CATRLAGNTEAFF
TRBJ1-1 NA TRBV11-2 NA TGTGCCAGCAGCTTAGATAGGGGGGGCTGGACTGAAGCTTTCTTT CASSLDRGGWTEAFF
TRBJ1-3 once TRBV30 NA TGTGCCTGGAGTGTATCGGGGATCTCTGGAAACACCATATATTTT CAWSVSGISGNTIYF
TRBJ2-1 NA TRBV10-3 NA TGTGCCATCACCCAAGGGGGGAATGAGCAGTTCTTC CAITQGGNEQFF
TRBJ2-3 NA TRBV10-3 NA TGTGCCATCAGCACCCCTGAAGACCAGGTGGATATTGCGGATACGCAGTATTTT CAISTPEDQVDIADTQYF
TRBJ1-4 NA TRBV2 NA TGTGCCAGCAGTGAAAGTCAGTATAATGAAAAACTGTTTTTT CASSESQYNEKLFF
TRBJ2-1 NA TRBV11-1 TRBD2 TGTGCCAGCAGCAAAAACGACGCGGGAGGGTACAATGAGCAGTTCTTC CASSKNDAGGYNEQFF
TRBJ1-2 NA TRBV30 NA TGTGCCTGGACCACTAACTATGGCTACACCTTC CAWTTNYGYTF
TRBJ2-7 NA TRBV12-3/TRBV12-4 NA TGTGCCAGCGGATCGGGCTACGAGCAGTACTTC CASGSGYEQYF
TRBJ1-2 NA TRBV28 NA TGTGCCAGCAGTTTAGGGGGAGTGGGCTACACCTTC CASSLGGVGYTF
TRBJ1-6 NA TRBV5-6 TRBD1 TGTGCCAGCGGACAGGGGAATTCACCCCTCCACTTT CASGQGNSPLHF
TRBJ1-4 NA TRBV15 NA TGTGCCACCAGCAGAGATCGTCAGGGTGGAGAAAAACTGTTTTTT CATSRDRQGGEKLFF
TRBJ2-7 NA TRBV11-2 TRBD1 TGTGCCAGCAGCCCCCGGGACAGCTCCTACGAGCAGTACTTC CASSPRDSSYEQYF
TRBJ1-2 NA TRBV30 NA TGTGCCTGGAGTGTACAGGCTAGGAGTGGGGGCTACACCTTC CAWSVQARSGGYTF
TRBJ2-3 NA TRBV19 TRBD1 TGTGCCAGTAGTATGGCCAGGGGGGATACGCAGTATTTT CASSMARGDTQYF
TRBJ2-4 once TRBV4-1 NA TGCGCCAGCAGCCAGGCACAAAGGGACACCGGTAGCCGGAACATTCAGTACTTC CASSQAQRDTGSRNIQYF
TRBJ2-3 once TRBV4-2 NA TGTGCCAGCAGCCAAACTACTAGCACAGATACGCAGTATTTT CASSQTTSTDTQYF
TRBJ2-5 NA TRBV29-1 TRBD1 TGCAGCGTCCTGGACAGGCGGGTCCAAGAGACCCAGTACTTC CSVLDRRVQETQYF